This TCR beta chain was captured by sequencing in a study of T cell responses to AZD1222 COVID-19 vaccine. Study as a whole: Researchers grouped second doses given at about 4 or about 12 weeks into one pool. Study-level findings and limits: It was only a handful of AZD1222 recipients who were seropositive at baseline.

This clone occurred a few times. Its antigen remains unknown. Profiling relied on immunoSEQ multiplex PCR, and the TCRdb table lists in-frame clones only, not all of them. The table records roughly 78,000 clones, 70% to 85% of them present only once. V was pared by 2 bases and J by 1 base, with 2 bases between. Germline CDR1 is KGHSH and CDR2 is LQKENI. CDR3 size: 12 residues. V and J are TRBV18 and TRBJ2-5; no reliable D call. Here the sequenced sample was peripheral blood, taken on day 0 of AZD1222 vaccination. The sequence was obtained from an adult in good health. The DNA for the CDR3 is TGTGCCAGCTCACCAGCCCAAGAGACCCAGTACTTC. Its translation: CASSPAQETQYF.